Each of the 24 T cell receptor beta chains below was sequenced from the same sample in a study of spatial heterogeneity in lung cancer. TCRdb analysed the 5' RACE reads with MiXCR anew, one entry per CDR3 protein. The sample carries under 75,000 distinct CDR3 sequences, about 8% recorded once. The time point was: sample taken at primary tumor resection. Material for sequencing was whole RNA from tumor, nontumor lung or frozen PBMC, left unsorted. This sample comprised PBMCs, obtained at surgery. The receptors shown here come from a female donor with early-stage non-small cell lung cancer.

DNA of the CDR3: TGTGCCAGCTCATCGGGACAGCTCCATTACAATGAGCAGTTCTTC. This sequence encodes CASSSGQLHYNEQFF. The chain couples TRBV18 to TRBJ2-1, with 7 bases lining up with TRBD1. The CDR3 sequence is 15 residues long. With V trimmed by 5 bases and J by 4 bases, 8 bases remained unmatched. Germline loops: CDR1 KGHSH, CDR2 LQKENI.

This clonotype was seen many times. This chain connects TRBV20-1 to TRBJ2-1, with TRBD2 matching over 10 bases. The CDR3 loop spans 13 amino acids. Losses at the gene ends were 2 bases for V and 7 bases for J; bases not matched to a gene: 2. Germline V CDR1 and CDR2: DFQATT, SNEGSKA (reference sequence). For the CDR3, the DNA is TGCAGTGCTAGACTAGCGGGAGTTAATGAGCAGTTCTTC. Translated: CSARLAGVNEQFF.

Many counts were recorded for this clonotype. The CDR3 DNA is TGTGCCAGCAGCTTAGCGTTAGGGACTACGAATGAGCAGTTCTTC. Its translation is CASSLALGTTNEQFF. J is TRBJ2-1 and V is TRBV7-2; 7 bases are a match to TRBD2. Germline CDR1 reads SGHTA; CDR2 reads FQGNSA. V shed 0 bases and J 7 bases; nucleotides not matched to a gene: 6. The CDR3 loop spans 15 amino acids. Full variable domain (missing parts from reference TRBV7-2 and TRBJ2-1): GAGVSQSPSNKVTEKGKDVELRCDPISGHTALYWYRQSLGQGLEFLIYFQGNSAPDKSGLPSDRFSAERTGGSVSTLTIQRTQQEDSAVYLCASSLALGTTNEQFFGPGTRLTVL.

The V call is TRBV28, the J call TRBJ2-3; TRBD2 agrees at 14 bases. The V segment lost 8 bases and the J segment 2 bases; nucleotides outside the gene matches: 9. Germline-derived CDR1 and CDR2 are MDHEN and SYDVKM. The CDR3 is made up of 17 amino acids. The CDR3 protein is CASHTGLAGAFTDTQYF. The DNA of the CDR3 is TGTGCCAGCCATACGGGACTAGCGGGGGCCTTCACAGATACGCAGTATTTT.

The chain recombines TRBV14 with TRBJ2-1, with unresolved D. Trimming removed 1 base at V and 7 bases at J, with 2 bases between. The CDR3 contains 11 residues. Germline CDR1 SGHDN, CDR2 FVKESK. The CDR3 here is CASSQGNEQFF. The CDR3 DNA is TGTGCCAGCAGCCAAGGTAATGAGCAGTTCTTC.

This clonotype was found a few times. The chain uses TRBV5-4 and TRBJ1-1; D is undetermined. From germline, CDR1 is SGHNT and CDR2 YYREEE (reference sequence). V lost 6 bases, J lost 1 base, and 10 bases lay in between. The CDR3 length is 13 residues. The CDR3 sequence is CASINERNTEAFF. The CDR3 DNA reads TGTGCCAGCATTAACGAAAGGAACACTGAAGCTTTCTTT. Variable domain in full (rest from reference TRBV5-4 and TRBJ1-1): ETGVTQSPTHLIKTRGQQVTLRCSSQSGHNTVSWYQQALGQGPQFIFQYYREEENGRGNFPPRFSGLQFPNYSSELNVNALELDDSALYLCASINERNTEAFFGQGTRLTVV.

By sample share, this clonotype is medium-sized. The chain has TRBV20-1 and TRBJ1-2; unclear D gene. V gave up 1 base and J gave up 4 bases, with 13 bases separating them. In germline, CDR1 is DFQATT, CDR2 SNEGSKA (reference sequence). The CDR3 is 14 amino acids. The CDR3 sequence is CSARGFAGGYGYTF. In DNA, the CDR3 is TGCAGTGCTAGAGGTTTCGCAGGCGGCTATGGCTACACCTTC.

This clonotype was counted only a few times. V and J are TRBV7-2 and TRBJ1-5; D uncertain. Germline V gene data show CDR1 as SGHTA and CDR2 as FQGNSA. V lost 4 bases and J lost 0, with 4 bases in between. The CDR3 contains 13 residues. CDR3 sequence (DNA): TGTGCCAGCAGCTCGTATAGCAATCAGCCCCAGCATTTT. Translated, it gives CASSSYSNQPQHF.

This clonotype was seen more than once but under ten times. The chain carries TRBV7-3 and TRBJ2-6, with D unclear. CDR1 and CDR2 from the germline V gene are SGHTA and FQGTGA. This CDR3 contains 16 residues. V was shortened by 5 bases and J by 4 bases, with 15 bases between the two germline ends. CDR3 in amino acids: CASSLTGAHGANVLTF. CDR3 DNA sequence: TGTGCCAGCAGCCTCACCGGAGCGCACGGGGCCAACGTCCTGACTTTC.

This clonotype was picked up many times. The chain combines TRBV19 with TRBJ2-3; weak D call: TRBD2 (5 bases). Germline CDR1 and CDR2: LNHDA and SQIVND (reference sequence). The CDR3 extends over 15 amino acids. V lost 5 bases and J 6 bases, leaving 18 bases between the germline ends. CDR3: CASSLDSTWLDTQYF. The CDR3 nucleotides are TGTGCCAGTAGTTTGGACTCCACGTGGTTGGATACGCAGTATTTT.

This clonotype was observed at least ten times. The rearrangement uses TRBV3-1 and TRBJ1-2; no clear D gene. Germline CDR1 and CDR2: LGHDT and YNNKEL (reference sequence). Between the trimmed V and J ends, which lost 0 bases and 4 bases, there was a span of 12 bases. This CDR3 is built from 15 residues. The CDR3 nucleotides read TGTGCCAGCAGCCAAGATCGGCAAGTGGGCTATGGCTACACCTTC. Its translation: CASSQDRQVGYGYTF.

The chain uses TRBV5-1 and TRBJ1-1; 7 bases are a match to TRBD1. The germline CDR1 and CDR2 sequences are SGHRS and YFSETQ. The CDR3 consists of 13 residues. Trimming cost V 5 bases and J 2 bases; bases outside gene matches: 3. The CDR3 DNA reads as TGCGCCAGCAGATGGGACAGTAACACTGAAGCTTTCTTT. Its translation: CASRWDSNTEAFF.

In its sample, this clonotype is medium-sized. This CDR3 reads CASSFGQRSYEQYF. CDR3 DNA sequence: TGTGCCAGCAGTTTCGGGCAGAGGTCCTACGAGCAGTACTTC. The rearrangement joins TRBV28 to TRBJ2-7, with D unresolved. Trimming cost V 3 bases and J 1 base, with 10 bases left between them. The CDR3 is made up of 14 amino acids. The germline CDR1 and CDR2 sequences are MDHEN and SYDVKM.

The chain couples TRBV6-1 to TRBJ1-5; 8 nucleotides align to TRBD1. The CDR3 is 14 amino acids. Germline loops: CDR1 MNHNS, CDR2 SASEGT. Losses at the gene ends were 6 bases for V and 1 base for J; bases not matched to a gene: 2. This chain's CDR3 is CASRTGASNQPQHF. DNA of the CDR3: TGTGCCAGCAGGACAGGGGCAAGCAATCAGCCCCAGCATTTT.

V usage is TRBV20-1 and J usage is TRBJ2-7, with 8 bases aligning to TRBD1. Per germline, CDR1 DFQATT and CDR2 SNEGSKA (reference sequence). The CDR3 runs to 15 residues. J gave up 2 bases and V 4 bases, and 10 bases lay outside the gene matches. This chain's CDR3 is CSANPSTGAAYEQYF. For the CDR3, the DNA is TGCAGTGCTAATCCCTCGACAGGGGCCGCCTACGAGCAGTACTTC.

This clonotype has just a few counts. V is TRBV28 and J is TRBJ2-6, with TRBD1 matching over 7 bases. J gave up 4 bases and V 11 bases, and 8 bases lay outside the gene matches. The CDR3 totals 14 residues. CDR1 MDHEN and CDR2 SYDVKM come from the germline V gene. CDR3 in amino acids: CAVRQGSGANVLTF. The CDR3 DNA reads TGTGCCGTACGACAGGGCTCGGGGGCCAACGTCCTGACTTTC.

The chain joins TRBV12-3 or TRBV12-4 to TRBJ1-1; weak D call: TRBD1 (5 bases). This CDR3 spans 14 amino acids. Trimming removed 0 bases from V and 5 bases from J, with 10 bases in between. The CDR3 spells CASSLAVGVTEAFF. The CDR3 DNA reads as TGTGCCAGCAGTTTAGCCGTAGGGGTGACTGAAGCTTTCTTT.

This clonotype was counted ten times or more. CDR3 region: CASSRIGTGNLNYGYTF. CDR3 DNA: TGTGCCAGCAGTCGAATTGGGACAGGGAACCTTAACTATGGCTACACCTTC. The chain joins TRBV27 to TRBJ1-2; 9 positions match TRBD1. The V gene end was trimmed by 5 bases and the J gene end by 1 base; junction bases not matched to a gene: 11. The CDR3 runs 17 residues. Germline V CDR1 and CDR2: MNHEY, SMNVEV (reference sequence).

Worth noting for this clonotype: One junction end disagrees with the germline gene, perhaps due to a read error. The chain couples TRBV28 to TRBJ2-5; TRBD2 agrees at 9 bases. The CDR3 spans 12 residues. CDR1 is MDHEN and CDR2 is SYDVKM in the germline V gene. The CDR3 DNA reads as TGTGCCAGCGGTAGCGGGGGAGAGTCCCAGTACTTC. This sequence encodes CASGSGGESQYF. Complete variable domain (other parts from reference TRBV28 and TRBJ2-5): DVKVTQSSRYLVKRTGEKVFLECVQDMDHENMFWYRQDPGLGLRLIYFSYDVKMKEKGDIPEGYSVSREKKERFSLILESASTNQTSMYLCASGSGGESQYFGPGTRLLVL.

The table lists this clonotype with many counts. The CDR3 loop is CASSWTGQIGEKLFF. The CDR3 DNA sequence: TGTGCCAGCAGTTGGACGGGACAAATAGGAGAAAAACTGTTTTTT. The genes are TRBV28 and TRBJ1-4; D perhaps matches TRBD1 (6 bases). The CDR3 sequence is 15 residues long. V was clipped by 4 bases and J by 8 bases, with 17 bases between them. The germline gives CDR1 MDHEN, CDR2 SYDVKM.

This clonotype has a count of ten or more. This chain uses TRBV5-1 with TRBJ2-1, with a tentative D call TRBD1 (6 bases). CDR1 is SGHRS and CDR2 is YFSETQ in the germline V gene. The CDR3 runs 16 residues. Trimming cost V 0 bases and J 0 bases, with 10 bases left between them. CDR3: CASSLEGVSSYNEQFF. DNA for the CDR3: TGCGCCAGCAGCTTGGAGGGGGTAAGCTCCTACAATGAGCAGTTCTTC.

This clonotype was observed a few times. The V and J genes are TRBV6-5 and TRBJ2-1; weak D call: TRBD2 (5 bases). Germline V gene sequence: CDR1 MNHEY, CDR2 SVGAGI. Trimming pared 5 bases from V and 5 bases from J, leaving 16 bases between. The CDR3 runs to 15 residues. In DNA form, the CDR3 reads TGTGCCAGCAGTCCAGGAGGAGCGGCTGACAATGAGCAGTTCTTC. Translated: CASSPGGAADNEQFF.

This clonotype was found a few times. The chain is built from TRBV3-1 and TRBJ2-3; possible D gene TRBD2, 6 bases. CDR1 is LGHDT and CDR2 is YNNKEL in the germline V gene (reference sequence). The CDR3 is 16 amino acids. V was pared by 3 bases and J by 5 bases, with 18 bases between. The CDR3 loop is CASSHQRAGFRDTQYF. CDR3 DNA: TGTGCCAGCAGCCATCAAAGAGCGGGTTTTCGAGATACGCAGTATTTT.

This clonotype was seen more than once but under ten times. V is TRBV12-3 or TRBV12-4 and J is TRBJ1-1; D is uncertain. V lost 8 bases, J lost 0 bases, and 13 bases lay in between. The CDR3 is 14 amino acids. The CDR3 loop is CASDIGRMNTEAFF. CDR3 DNA sequence: TGTGCCAGCGATATTGGGCGGATGAACACTGAAGCTTTCTTT.